Listed below are T cell receptor beta chains from one sample, sequenced in a study of vaccination and CD4 T cells after COVID-19. Which antigens these TCRs recognize remains unknown. Via MiXCR, TCRdb re-called the PCR reads, giving one row per CDR3 protein. The sample includes about 14,000 distinct CDR3 sequences, approximately 60% of them seen just once. The sequenced sample consisted of CD4+ T cells from blood, cultured in vitro. These receptors all stem from a human donor who had recovered from COVID-19. Each CDR3 is given with its conserved first and last residue. Fields, in order: V gene, clone size, J gene, D gene, CDR3 protein, CDR3 DNA. A D gene is named only where the DNA matches it firmly. The listing skips clone size in some rows; elsewhere it reads once, few, many or a size class.

TRBV6-5	.	TRBJ1-1	.	CVSSSGPVAFF	TGTGTCAGCAGTTCCGGACCGGTAGCTTTCTTT
TRBV2	few	TRBJ2-7	TRBD2	CASSIPPLAGGGVEQYF	TGTGCCAGCAGCATTCCCCCCCTAGCGGGAGGGGGTGTTGAGCAGTACTTC
TRBV7-2	few	TRBJ1-5	TRBD1	CASSLAGQGGASNQPQHF	TGTGCCAGCAGCTTAGCCGGACAGGGGGGGGCGAGCAATCAGCCCCAGCATTTT
TRBV28	few	TRBJ1-2	TRBD1	CASLDRANYGYTF	TGTGCCAGCCTGGACAGGGCTAACTATGGCTACACCTTC
TRBV7-9	.	TRBJ1-5	.	CASSLGGLEQPQHF	TGTGCCAGCAGCTTAGGGGGTCTAGAGCAGCCCCAGCATTTT
TRBV2	.	TRBJ2-7	TRBD1	CASSPTSRDRGIAYEQYF	TGTGCCAGCAGTCCTACGTCAAGGGACAGGGGAATCGCCTACGAGCAGTACTTC
TRBV5-1	.	TRBJ1-5	.	CASSGGGGNQPQHF	TGCGCCAGCAGCGGCGGCGGGGGGAATCAGCCCCAGCATTTT
TRBV6-2/TRBV6-3	.	TRBJ2-7	TRBD2	CASRDDGTTYEQYF	TGTGCCAGCAGAGATGACGGGACTACCTACGAGCAGTACTTC
TRBV20-1	.	TRBJ1-2	.	CSASRTLYGYTF	TGCAGTGCTTCCCGGACCCTCTATGGCTACACCTTC
TRBV20-1	.	TRBJ2-3	TRBD1	CSAREQRAGGTDTQYF	TGCAGTGCTAGAGAGCAGCGAGCAGGGGGTACAGATACGCAGTATTTT
TRBV29-1	.	TRBJ1-5	.	CSVATGLSQHF	TGCAGCGTCGCAACAGGGCTAAGTCAGCATTTT
TRBV20-1	.	TRBJ1-2	.	CSATPVKANYGYTF	TGCAGTGCCACGCCGGTAAAGGCTAACTATGGCTACACCTTC
TRBV5-8	few	TRBJ1-1	.	CASSSRFMNTEAFF	TGTGCCAGCAGTTCCCGATTTATGAACACTGAAGCTTTCTTT
TRBV12-3/TRBV12-4	.	TRBJ2-7	.	CASSLGGRRTTEQYF	TGTGCCAGCAGTTTAGGGGGGCGGAGGACCACCGAGCAGTACTTC
TRBV2	.	TRBJ1-6	.	CASSESPPLHF	TGTGCCAGCAGTGAATCACCACCCCTCCACTTT
TRBV20-1	.	TRBJ2-3	.	CSAWGRDSTDTQYF	TGCAGTGCCTGGGGCCGGGATAGCACAGATACGCAGTATTTT
TRBV28	.	TRBJ2-3	TRBD2	CASSLSLASDTQYF	TGTGCCAGCAGTTTATCACTAGCGTCAGATACGCAGTATTTT
TRBV25-1	.	TRBJ2-2	.	CASSGGISTGELFF	TGTGCCAGCAGTGGGGGGATTTCCACCGGGGAGCTGTTTTTT
TRBV20-1	.	TRBJ2-1	TRBD2	CSASRGGSSYNEQFF	TGCAGTGCTTCTAGGGGCGGGAGTTCCTACAATGAGCAGTTCTTC
TRBV6-1	.	TRBJ2-7	TRBD2	CAISVGRDYYEQYF	TGTGCCATCAGTGTAGGGCGGGACTACTACGAGCAGTACTTC
TRBV7-2	few	TRBJ1-2	.	CASSLVGGKVTYGYTF	TGTGCCAGCAGCTTAGTGGGGGGCAAGGTGACCTATGGCTACACCTTC
TRBV7-8	.	TRBJ1-5	.	CASSLAATGGNQPQHF	TGTGCCAGCAGCTTAGCGGCGACAGGAGGCAATCAGCCCCAGCATTTT
TRBV6-1	few	TRBJ1-2	.	CASRWDIYGYTF	TGTGCCAGCAGGTGGGACATCTATGGCTACACCTTC
TRBV10-3	few	TRBJ2-7	TRBD2	CAISLSAREGYEQYF	TGTGCCATCAGTTTGAGTGCCAGGGAGGGATACGAGCAGTACTTC
TRBV7-9	few	TRBJ1-1	TRBD1	CASSPPGGTEAFF	TGTGCCAGCAGCCCGCCAGGGGGCACTGAAGCTTTCTTT
TRBV20-1	.	TRBJ2-5	TRBD1	CSATPGTDQETQYF	TGCAGTGCAACTCCCGGGACAGACCAAGAGACCCAGTACTTC
TRBV7-3	.	TRBJ1-1	.	CASSLGGENTEAFF	TGTGCCAGCAGCTTGGGGGGGGAGAACACTGAAGCTTTCTTT
TRBV12-3/TRBV12-4	.	TRBJ2-2	TRBD2	CASILTSATGELFF	TGTGCCAGCATCTTGACTAGCGCCACCGGGGAGCTGTTTTTT
TRBV6-1	.	TRBJ1-1	.	CASRQSNTEAFF	TGTGCCAGTAGACAGTCGAACACTGAAGCTTTCTTT
TRBV20-1	.	TRBJ1-1	TRBD1	CSASWDRETEAFF	TGCAGTGCTAGCTGGGACAGGGAGACTGAAGCTTTCTTT
TRBV6-1	.	TRBJ2-5	.	CASSATRGRETQYF	TGTGCCAGCAGTGCGACTAGAGGGCGAGAGACCCAGTACTTC
TRBV6-1	.	TRBJ2-7	TRBD1	CASSARQGGSYEQYF	TGTGCCAGCAGTGCCCGACAGGGTGGATCCTACGAGCAGTACTTC
TRBV7-6	few	TRBJ1-1	TRBD1	CASSVTGMNTEAFF	TGTGCCAGCAGCGTGACAGGGATGAACACTGAAGCTTTCTTT
TRBV12-3/TRBV12-4	.	TRBJ1-2	TRBD1	CASSLRTGVSYGYTF	TGTGCCAGCAGTTTAAGGACAGGGGTGAGCTATGGCTACACCTTC